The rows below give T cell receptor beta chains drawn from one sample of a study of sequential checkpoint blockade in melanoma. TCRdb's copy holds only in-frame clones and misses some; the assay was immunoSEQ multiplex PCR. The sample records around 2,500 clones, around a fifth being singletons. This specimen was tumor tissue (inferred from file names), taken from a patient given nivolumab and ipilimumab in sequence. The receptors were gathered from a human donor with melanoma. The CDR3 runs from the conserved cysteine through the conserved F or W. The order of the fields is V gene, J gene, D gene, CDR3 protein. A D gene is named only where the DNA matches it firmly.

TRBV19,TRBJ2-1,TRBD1,CASSIDRTGGRSNEQFF
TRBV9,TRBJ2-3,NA,CASSPDVTDTQYF
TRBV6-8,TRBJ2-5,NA,CATLRVGSETQYF
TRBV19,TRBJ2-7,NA,CASRPRVGVYEQYF
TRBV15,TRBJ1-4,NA,CATSRDRGGGEKLFF
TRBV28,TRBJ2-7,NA,CASTATVRYEQYF
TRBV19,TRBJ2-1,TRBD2,CASSPWGGSVGNEQFF
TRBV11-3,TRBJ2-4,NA,CASSLGNAKNIQYF
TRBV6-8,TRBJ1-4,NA,CAIRKSGGVSEKLFF
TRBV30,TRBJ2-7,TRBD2,CASTSGGREQYF
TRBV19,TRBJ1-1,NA,CASSIGGGRNTEAFF
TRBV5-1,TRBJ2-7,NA,CASSSGPSSYEQYF
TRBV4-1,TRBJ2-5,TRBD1,CASSQEGAGGAWKETQYF
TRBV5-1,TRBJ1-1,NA,CASLAGGARDTEAFF
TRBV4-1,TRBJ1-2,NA,CASSQDQRDYGYTF
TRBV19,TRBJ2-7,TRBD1,CASRDRVSYEQYF
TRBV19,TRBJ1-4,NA,CASSNNRVINEKLFF
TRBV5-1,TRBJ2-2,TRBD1,CASSSGQFDTGELFF
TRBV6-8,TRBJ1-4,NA,CASSKGTENEKLFF
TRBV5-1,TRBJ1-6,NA,CASSRLAGYGSPLHF
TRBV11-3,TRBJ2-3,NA,CASSLVGSSTDTQYF
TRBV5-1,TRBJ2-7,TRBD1,CASSTGQGVRIYEQYF
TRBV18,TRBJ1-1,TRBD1,CASSPATGGGDTEAFF
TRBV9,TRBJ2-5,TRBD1,CASSVTGTAETQYF
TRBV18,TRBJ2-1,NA,CASSPSVGVDEQFF
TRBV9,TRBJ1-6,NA,CASSGASGAYNSPLHF
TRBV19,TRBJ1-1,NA,CASSLWMNTEAFF
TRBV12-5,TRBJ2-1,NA,CASTYSLNEQFF
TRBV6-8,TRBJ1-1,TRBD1,CASSGQGLNTEAFF
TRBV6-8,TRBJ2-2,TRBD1,CASSRKPGQSSGELFF
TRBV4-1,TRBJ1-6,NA,CASSQDGSNSPLHF
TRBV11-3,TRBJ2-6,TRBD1,CASSVRPGQGSVLTF
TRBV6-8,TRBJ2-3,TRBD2,CASSEGTSGATQYF
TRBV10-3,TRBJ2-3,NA,CAISEGGVFYSTDTQYF
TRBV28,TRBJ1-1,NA,CASILGRTEAFF
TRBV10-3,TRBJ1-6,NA,CAISEQWGSPLHF
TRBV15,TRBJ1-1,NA,CATSRNGQSTEAFF
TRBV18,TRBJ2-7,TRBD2,CASSPTSGSLDEQYF
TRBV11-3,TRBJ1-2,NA,CASSYPTRGVEYGYTF
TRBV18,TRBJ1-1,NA,CASSPTVQEAFF
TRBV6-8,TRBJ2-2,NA,CASSLAGGTGELFF
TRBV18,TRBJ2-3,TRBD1,CASSPQDRGPQGYF
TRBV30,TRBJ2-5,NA,CATSSQVSETQYF
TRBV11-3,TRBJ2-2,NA,CASKGSANTGELFF
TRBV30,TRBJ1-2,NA,CAWSVLATGKYGYTF